What follows are 14 T cell receptor beta chains derived from one specimen sequenced in a study of cytomegalovirus exposure and HLA in healthy donors. It was with 60 Vbeta and 13 Jbeta primers that the PCR ran. Data came from immunoSEQ multiplex PCR; TCRdb stores just in-frame clones and leaves some out. Of roughly 130,000 clones listed, about 8.5% are singletons. The source material was PBMCs. The receptors derive from a middle-aged man in good health and CMV-seronegative.

This clone was found a few times. The rearrangement links TRBV19 to TRBJ2-3, with 8 bases that match TRBD1. The CDR3 is made up of 15 amino acids. Looked up from germline, CDR1 is LNHDA and CDR2 is SQIVND (reference sequence). V was pared by 7 bases and J by 5 bases, with 11 bases of the junction left unmatched. CDR3 nucleotides: TGTGCCAGTACCACAGGGGGTGGGGTTGGAGATACGCAGTATTTT. It encodes CASTTGGGVGDTQYF.

V and J are TRBV29-1 and TRBJ1-1; D call uncertain. The V end lost 6 bases, the J end lost 5 bases, and 13 bases lay between the germline ends. This CDR3 comprises 12 residues. Germline V gene data show CDR1 as SQVTM and CDR2 as ANQGSEA. This CDR3 is CSVREIGTEAFF. The CDR3 DNA sequence: TGCAGCGTGCGGGAAATCGGAACTGAAGCTTTCTTT.

This clone has only a few counts. The conserved closing phenylalanine or tryptophan is absent in this CDR3, likely reflecting a read error. The DNA is left out, because the CDR3 cannot be placed on it with certainty; the CDR3 is given as TCRdb lists it. CDR3 protein: CAWSVAGVTTGEMFL. V and J are TRBV30 and TRBJ2-2; the table's D gene call, TRBD2, was not cross checked with the DNA. The CDR3 is 15 amino acids long, termini counted. Germline V CDR1 and CDR2: GTSNPN, SVGIG (reference sequence).

The chain combines TRBV6-7 with TRBJ2-7; 7 positions match TRBD1. TRBV6-7 is sorted into the ORF group, with uncertain function. The CDR3 is made up of 16 amino acids. V lost 7 bases to trimming and J lost 0 bases; unmatched junction nucleotides: 12. This chain's CDR3 is CASNPHETGSSYEQYF. DNA for the CDR3: TGTGCCAGCAACCCGCATGAGACAGGGAGCTCCTACGAGCAGTACTTC.

This clone turned up a few times. V gene TRBV28 combines with J gene TRBJ2-1, with a tentative D call TRBD1 (5 bases). CDR1 is MDHEN and CDR2 is SYDVKM in the germline V gene. This CDR3 is built from 14 residues. The V end lost 3 bases, the J end lost 9 bases, and 15 bases lay between the germline ends. The CDR3 sequence: CASSFGAGNGEQFF. The DNA of the CDR3 is TGTGCCAGCAGTTTCGGTGCAGGGAACGGTGAGCAGTTCTTC.

V usage is TRBV5-5 and J usage is TRBJ2-5, with a possible D match to TRBD1 (6 bases). The J call is in doubt because the DNA end fits TRBJ2-7 better. The CDR3 totals 15 residues. Germline-derived CDR1 and CDR2 are SGHKS and YYEKEE (reference sequence). Here the CDR3 reads CASSLGQTSSYEQYF. The CDR3 DNA reads TGTGCCAGCAGCCTCGGACAGACGAGCTCCTACGAGCAGTACTTC.

This chain links TRBV7-2 with TRBJ2-3, with 15 bases matching TRBD2. Germline V gene sequence: CDR1 SGHTA, CDR2 FQGNSA. Losses at the gene ends were 6 bases for V and 5 bases for J; bases not matched to a gene: 9. This CDR3 comprises 17 residues. The CDR3: CASRRTGTSGGKDTQYF. The CDR3 DNA reads TGTGCCAGCAGGCGTACCGGGACTAGCGGGGGGAAAGATACGCAGTATTTT.

Only a few counts were recorded for this clone. The chain recombines TRBV5-6 with TRBJ1-3; 8 nucleotides match TRBD1. Germline values: CDR1 SGHDT, CDR2 YYEEEE. This CDR3 comprises 16 residues. V was clipped by 5 bases and J by 0 bases; unmatched bases: 7. The CDR3 region has the DNA TGTGCCAGCAGGTGGACAGGGCCCTTCTCTGGAAACACCATATATTTT. This sequence encodes CASRWTGPFSGNTIYF.

In its sample, this clone was seen a few times. The rearrangement links TRBV15 to TRBJ1-6; 8 bases align to TRBD1. From germline, CDR1 is LNHNV and CDR2 YYDKDF (reference sequence). The V segment lost 8 bases and the J segment 10 bases; nucleotides outside the gene matches: 4. The CDR3 is 12 residues long. In DNA form, the CDR3 reads TGTGCCACCGGGACAGGTGGGTCACCCCTCCACTTT. Its protein product is CATGTGGSPLHF.

This clone was picked up a small number of times. The chain has TRBV7-9 and TRBJ1-1, with 9 nucleotides matching TRBD1. Germline CDR1 reads SEHNR; CDR2 reads FQNEAQ (reference sequence). V dropped 10 bases and J dropped 2; count of bases not matched to a gene: 11. This CDR3 comprises 15 residues. CDR3 bases: TGTGCCACCCCGGGACAGGGTCCGGGAAACACTGAAGCTTTCTTT. It yields the protein CATPGQGPGNTEAFF.

V is TRBV6-1 and J is TRBJ1-4, with D tentatively TRBD1 (5 bases). Per germline, CDR1 MNHNS and CDR2 SASEGT. The ends were cut back, 6 bases at V and 4 bases at J, with 12 bases in the middle. CDR3 length: 14 amino acids. In DNA, the CDR3 is TGTGCCAGCAGGCCAGGGTATGGTAATGAAAAACTGTTTTTT. This encodes CASRPGYGNEKLFF.

This clone was seen more than once but under ten times. This rearrangement joins TRBV5-6 to TRBJ1-6; 8 nucleotides line up with TRBD1. The CDR3 has 14 residues. V dropped 2 bases and J dropped 9; count of bases not matched to a gene: 4. Per germline, CDR1 SGHDT and CDR2 YYEEEE. CDR3 sequence reads: CASSLPGTGSPLHF. CDR3 coding DNA: TGTGCCAGCAGCTTACCCGGGACAGGTTCACCCCTCCACTTT.

This clone has at least ten counts. The chain couples TRBV6-1 to TRBJ2-2; 7 positions match TRBD2. The CDR3 has 11 residues. The germline V gene has CDR1 MNHNS and CDR2 SASEGT. Unmatched junction bases numbered 4, after V lost 10 bases and J lost 8 bases. DNA for the CDR3: TGTGCCATCCGGGGGGTTGGGGAGCTGTTTTTT. This sequence encodes CAIRGVGELFF.

This clone was observed a handful of times. The chain employs TRBV7-2 and TRBJ1-3; D perhaps matches TRBD1 (6 bases). CDR1 is SGHTA and CDR2 is FQGNSA in the germline V gene. CDR3 length equals 16 residues. Trimming took off 6 bases at V and 2 bases at J, with 17 bases between the two ends. CDR3 amino acids: CASSYDRSGTGNTIYF. The CDR3 coding sequence is TGTGCCAGCAGTTACGACAGGTCTGGGACTGGAAACACCATATATTTT.